This T cell receptor beta chain was sequenced in a study of neurological immune-mediated disorders. This CDR3 is 16 amino acids long. After removal of 9 bases from V and 0 bases from J, the junction contained 11 bases not matched to a gene. Germline V gene sequence: CDR1 SNHLY, CDR2 FYNNEI. Remarks on this clonotype: Antigen: not known.

Time point described: technical triplicate 2. A total of 2 million PBMCs stored at -80 degrees C provided the unsorted libraries. 5'RACE generated cDNA with 10-nucleotide random UMIs. TCRdb recomputed calls from the 5' RACE reads with MiXCR, one row per CDR3 protein. The top ten hold about 4.3% of the sample, which has under 65,000 distinct CDR3 sequences, about 25% seen once. The study's findings and limits: Levels of TCR clonal expansion peaked in HTLV-1-associated myelopathy and reached their lowest in multiple sclerosis, under those of healthy controls.

The sequence was obtained from a man aged 55 to 70 with HTLV-1-associated myelopathy (HAM/TSP). The V gene is TRBV2, the J gene TRBJ2-7; 10 nucleotides line up with TRBD2. The specimen sequenced was PBMCs. The CDR3 sequence: CASTQRGGPPSYEQYF. The CDR3 DNA reads as TGTGCCAGTACCCAGCGGGGGGGTCCCCCCTCCTACGAGCAGTACTTC.